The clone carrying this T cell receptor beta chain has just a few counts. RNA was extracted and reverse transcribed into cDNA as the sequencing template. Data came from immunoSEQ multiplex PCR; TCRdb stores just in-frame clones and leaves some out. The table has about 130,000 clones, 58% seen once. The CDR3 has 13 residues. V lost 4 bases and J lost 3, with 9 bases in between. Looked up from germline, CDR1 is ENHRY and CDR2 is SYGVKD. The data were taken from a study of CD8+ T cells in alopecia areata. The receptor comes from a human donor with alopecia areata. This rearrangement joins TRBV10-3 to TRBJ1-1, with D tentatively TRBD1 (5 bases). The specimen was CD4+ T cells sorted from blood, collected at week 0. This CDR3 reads CAISGQGDTEAFF. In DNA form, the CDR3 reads TGTGCCATCAGTGGCCAGGGAGACACTGAAGCTTTCTTT.